This TCR beta chain was sequenced in a study of human T cells and chemical hapten exposure. Study-wide points: Significantly more large CDR3 similarity clusters were formed by expanded TCRs than by controls.

Trimming removed 4 bases from V and 7 bases from J; junction bases left unmatched: 9. Germline V lookup: CDR1 MNHNY, CDR2 SVGAGI (reference sequence). CDR3 length: 14 amino acids. In this sample, this clonotype turned up a few times. Its specificity is unknown. A single record per CDR3 protein comes from TCRdb applying MiXCR to the RACE reads. This table holds 85,000 to 130,000 distinct CDR3 sequences, around 12% found once. Time point specified: pre-sensitization, week 0. Documented treatment: therapeutic diphenylcyclopropenone sensitization with weekly scalp DPC. The receptor comes from a woman aged 50 to 65 with alopecia areata. Some clones in this sample may be carry-over from other donors' samples. The sample here was whole blood, taken in connection with sensitization to the hapten diphenylcyclopropenone (DPC). This chain uses TRBV6-6 with TRBJ1-2, with 7 bases lining up with TRBD1. Here the CDR3 reads CASSSPTGVPGYTF. The CDR3 DNA reads as TGTGCCAGCAGTTCGCCCACAGGGGTGCCTGGCTACACCTTC.